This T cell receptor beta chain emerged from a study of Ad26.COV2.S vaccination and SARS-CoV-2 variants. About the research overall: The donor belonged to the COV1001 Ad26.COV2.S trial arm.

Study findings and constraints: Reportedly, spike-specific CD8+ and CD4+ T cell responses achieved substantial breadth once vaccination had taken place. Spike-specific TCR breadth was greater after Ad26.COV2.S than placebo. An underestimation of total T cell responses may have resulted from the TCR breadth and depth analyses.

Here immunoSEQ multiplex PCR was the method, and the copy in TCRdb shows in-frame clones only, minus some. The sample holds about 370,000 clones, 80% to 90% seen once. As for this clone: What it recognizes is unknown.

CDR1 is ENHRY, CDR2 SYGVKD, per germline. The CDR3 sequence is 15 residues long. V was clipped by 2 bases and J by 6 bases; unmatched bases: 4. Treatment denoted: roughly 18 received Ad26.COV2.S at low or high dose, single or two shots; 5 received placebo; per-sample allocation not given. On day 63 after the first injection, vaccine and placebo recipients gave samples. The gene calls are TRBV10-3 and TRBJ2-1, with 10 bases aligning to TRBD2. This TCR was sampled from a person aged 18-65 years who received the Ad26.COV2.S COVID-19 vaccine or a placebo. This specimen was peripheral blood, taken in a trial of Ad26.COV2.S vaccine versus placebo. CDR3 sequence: CAISEQRGGGNEQFF. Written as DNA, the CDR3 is TGTGCCATCAGTGAGCAGCGGGGGGGTGGCAATGAGCAGTTCTTC.